A single sample gave rise to the 8 T cell receptor beta chains below, sequenced in a study of response to subunit inactivated influenza vaccine. From the RT-PCR reads, TCRdb called clonotypes with MiXCR, one entry per CDR3 protein. Of around 200,000 distinct CDR3 sequences in the sample, about 10% were seen once. The material was non-naive T cells sorted from PBMCs, obtained on the day of vaccination. The receptors stem from a man in his forties or fifties who received an inactivated influenza vaccine.

This clonotype was seen a handful of times. In DNA, the CDR3 is TGTGCCAGCAACCGACAGGCGATCTCTGGAAACACCATATATTTT. Its protein product is CASNRQAISGNTIYF. This sequence joins TRBV2 and TRBJ1-3; perhaps TRBD1 as D (6 bases). Germline V gene lookup returns CDR1 SNHLY and CDR2 FYNNEI. V dropped 7 bases and J dropped 0 bases, with 13 bases sitting between them. The CDR3 runs to 15 residues.

This clonotype has ten or more counts. The CDR3 protein is CASSEGIGPPYEQYF. In DNA, the CDR3 is TGCGCCAGCAGTGAGGGAATTGGGCCTCCTTACGAGCAGTACTTC. This chain connects TRBV10-2 to TRBJ2-7; D gene ambiguous. CDR3 length: 15 amino acids. Trimming left V 2 bases short and J 4 bases short, with 15 bases between. Germline loops: CDR1 WSHSY, CDR2 SAAADI.

This chain's CDR3 is CASSPLSGTGGGEQFF. The CDR3 nucleotides read TGTGCCAGCAGCCCCCTGTCGGGGACAGGGGGCGGCGAGCAGTTCTTC. The V gene is TRBV14, the J gene TRBJ2-1; 12 bases match TRBD1. The CDR3 is made up of 16 amino acids. The V segment lost 4 bases and the J segment 10 bases; nucleotides outside the gene matches: 11. From germline, CDR1 is SGHDN and CDR2 FVKESK.

This clonotype was found many times. The chain links TRBV24-1 to TRBJ2-1, with D perhaps assigned TRBD1 or TRBD2 (5 bases each). From germline, CDR1 is KGHDR and CDR2 SFDVKD. V lost 6 bases and J lost 5, with 7 bases in between. The CDR3 consists of 12 residues. The CDR3: CATSLGDNEQFF. Written as DNA, the CDR3 is TGTGCCACCAGTCTGGGGGACAATGAGCAGTTCTTC.

Ten or more counts support this clonotype. The chain has TRBV6-5 and TRBJ2-2; 8 bases are a match to TRBD2. This CDR3 spans 15 amino acids. V was clipped by 4 bases and J by 5 bases; unmatched bases: 6. CDR1 is MNHEY, CDR2 SVGAGI, per germline. The CDR3: CASSFGGAETGELFF. The CDR3 DNA reads TGTGCCAGCAGTTTCGGGGGGGCGGAGACCGGGGAGCTGTTTTTT.

This clonotype was found many times. The rearrangement uses TRBV20-1 and TRBJ2-7; D remains ambiguous. From germline, CDR1 is DFQATT and CDR2 SNEGSKA (reference sequence). The V end lost 3 bases, the J end lost 2 bases, and 14 bases lay between the germline ends. CDR3 length equals 14 residues. The CDR3 sequence: CSASGPLQTYEQYF. CDR3 DNA: TGCAGTGCTAGTGGTCCACTACAGACCTACGAGCAGTACTTC.

The V call is TRBV6-1, the J call TRBJ2-6; TRBD1 agrees at 10 bases. V shed 6 bases and J 2 bases; nucleotides not matched to a gene: 10. CDR1 is MNHNS and CDR2 is SASEGT in the germline V gene. The CDR3 consists of 18 residues. This CDR3 reads CASSLRGQGSPGANVLTF. In DNA, the CDR3 is TGTGCCAGCAGCCTAAGGGGACAGGGGTCCCCTGGGGCCAACGTCCTGACTTTC.

The chain has TRBV11-1 and TRBJ2-3; D ambiguous. Germline values: CDR1 SGHAT, CDR2 FQDESV (reference sequence). V lost 0 bases, J lost 6 bases, and 13 bases lay in between. The CDR3 spans 15 residues. The CDR3 sequence is CASSLAAVERDTQYF. The CDR3, as DNA: TGTGCCAGCAGCTTAGCGGCTGTCGAGCGTGATACGCAGTATTTT.